This TCR beta chain is drawn from a study of blood T cells in healthy people across ages. This clonotype was detected a few times. Using a J-beta primer mix together with a sample-barcoded 5' primer, a second PCR was run for roughly 6 to 11 cycles. TCRdb re-called the 5' RACE reads with MiXCR, one entry per CDR3 protein. There are 800,000 or so distinct CDR3 sequences in the sample; around a quarter occur only once, and under 4.5% lies in the top ten. With 8 bases removed from V and 4 bases from J, the gap between germline ends came to 19 bases. CDR1 and CDR2 from the germline V gene are SGHVS and FNYEAQ. This CDR3 has 15 amino acids. The same data also contributed to another study, on T cells of mothers and their children. That report adds: Unrelated mother-child pairs always had slightly, but never significantly, lower normalized overlap than related pairs.

The chain uses TRBV7-6 and TRBJ2-3; a possible D gene is TRBD2 (5 bases). The source material was blood. The origin of this receptor is a boy between 10 and 17 years old in good health. The CDR3, as DNA: TGTGCCAGCGGCGTCGGAGAGTTGAGGGCAGATACGCAGTATTTT. Translated: CASGVGELRADTQYF.